A selection of T cell receptor beta chains follows, all from one sample in a study of blood T cell repertoires in COVID-19. The protocol was immunoSEQ multiplex PCR, while the TCRdb copy is restricted to in-frame clones and leaves out a portion. The repertoire holds more than 45,000 clones, with roughly nine tenths as singletons. The sample taken for sequencing was peripheral blood. The origin of the receptors is a woman older than 75 with COVID-19, enrolled during active disease. CDR3s leave out the opening cysteine and the closing phenylalanine or tryptophan.

v_gene	j_gene	CDR3aa
TRBV18	TRBJ2-5	ASSQEGAWQETQY
TRBV5-1	TRBJ1-3	ASSLGGLGNTIY
TRBV7-3	TRBJ2-1	ASSLGGGAGEQF
TRBV2	TRBJ2-6	ASRKGTGVSGANVLT
TRBV2	TRBJ1-3	ASRPRGLDSGNTIY
TRBV15	TRBJ1-4	ATSRLQGSEKLF
TRBV6-2/TRBV6-3	TRBJ2-5	ASSFYPGLAVQETQY
TRBV2	TRBJ1-1	ASSEGGTGGTEAF
TRBV7-8	TRBJ1-6	ASSLGLTGGRPLH
TRBV5-6	TRBJ2-1	ASSLAGTGGLNEQF
TRBV19	TRBJ2-1	ATVSGGHYNEQF
TRBV28	TRBJ1-4	ASMGSQRGEKLF
TRBV19	TRBJ1-1	ASTPTNFRVMNTEAF